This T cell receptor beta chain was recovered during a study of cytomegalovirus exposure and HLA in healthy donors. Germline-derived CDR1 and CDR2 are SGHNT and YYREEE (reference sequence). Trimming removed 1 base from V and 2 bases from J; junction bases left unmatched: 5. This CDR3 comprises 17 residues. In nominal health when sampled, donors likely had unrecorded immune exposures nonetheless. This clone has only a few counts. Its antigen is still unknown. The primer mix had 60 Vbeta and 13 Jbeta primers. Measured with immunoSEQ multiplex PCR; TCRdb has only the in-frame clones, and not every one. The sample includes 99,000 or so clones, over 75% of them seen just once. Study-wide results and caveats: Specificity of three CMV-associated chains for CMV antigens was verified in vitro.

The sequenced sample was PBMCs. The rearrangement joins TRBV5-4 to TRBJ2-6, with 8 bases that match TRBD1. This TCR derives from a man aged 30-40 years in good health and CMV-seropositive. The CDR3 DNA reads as TGTGCCAGCAGCTTGAACAGGGGGATGGCTGGGGCCAACGTCCTGACTTTC. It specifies CASSLNRGMAGANVLTF.